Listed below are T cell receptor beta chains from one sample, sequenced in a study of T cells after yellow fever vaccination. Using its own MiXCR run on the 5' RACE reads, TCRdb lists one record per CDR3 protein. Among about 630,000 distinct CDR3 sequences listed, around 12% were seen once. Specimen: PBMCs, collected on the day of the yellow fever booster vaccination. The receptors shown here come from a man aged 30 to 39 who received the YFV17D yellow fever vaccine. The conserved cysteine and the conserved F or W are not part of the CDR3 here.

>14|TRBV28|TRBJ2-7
ASSSGDRGETYEQY
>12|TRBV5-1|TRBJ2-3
ASSQTGVGDTQY
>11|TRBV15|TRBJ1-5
ATRGPGHQPQH
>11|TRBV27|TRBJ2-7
ASSSLVNYEQY
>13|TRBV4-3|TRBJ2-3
ASSQARTGTDTQY
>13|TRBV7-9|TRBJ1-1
ASSSVRDSQHEAF
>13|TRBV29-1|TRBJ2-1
SVEGGGEPRDKQF
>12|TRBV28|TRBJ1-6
ASIEGSSNSPLH
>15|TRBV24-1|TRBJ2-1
ATSDPGLPRGLNEQF
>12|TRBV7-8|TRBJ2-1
ASRLAPHRNEQF
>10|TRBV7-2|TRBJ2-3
ASVPQPDTQY
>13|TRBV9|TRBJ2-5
ASSVGVGAPETQY
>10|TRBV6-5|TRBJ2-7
ASSQHNRREY
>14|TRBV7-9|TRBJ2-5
ASSFSPSGRYETQY
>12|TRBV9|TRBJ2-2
ASSVGSPAGELF
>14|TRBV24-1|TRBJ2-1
ATSVPTSGGPYGQF
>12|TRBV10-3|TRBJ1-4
AISRGATNEKLF